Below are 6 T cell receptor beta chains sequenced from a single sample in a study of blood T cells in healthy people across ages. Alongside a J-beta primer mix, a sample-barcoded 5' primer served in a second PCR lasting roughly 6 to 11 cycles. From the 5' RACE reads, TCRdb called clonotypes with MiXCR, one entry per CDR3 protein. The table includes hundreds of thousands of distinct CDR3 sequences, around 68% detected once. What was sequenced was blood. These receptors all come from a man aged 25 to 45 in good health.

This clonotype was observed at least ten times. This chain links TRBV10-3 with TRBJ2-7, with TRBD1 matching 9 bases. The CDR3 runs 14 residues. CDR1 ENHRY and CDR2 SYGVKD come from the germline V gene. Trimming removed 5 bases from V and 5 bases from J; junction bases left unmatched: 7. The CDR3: CAISRGQGDHEQYF. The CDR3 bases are TGTGCCATCAGTAGGGGACAGGGAGATCACGAGCAGTACTTC.

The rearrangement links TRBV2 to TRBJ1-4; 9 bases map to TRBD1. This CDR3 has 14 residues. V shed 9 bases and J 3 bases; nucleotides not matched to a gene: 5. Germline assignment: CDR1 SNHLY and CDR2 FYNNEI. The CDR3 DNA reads TGTGCCAGTTACCGGGACAGGGCTAATGAAAAACTGTTTTTT. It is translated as CASYRDRANEKLFF.

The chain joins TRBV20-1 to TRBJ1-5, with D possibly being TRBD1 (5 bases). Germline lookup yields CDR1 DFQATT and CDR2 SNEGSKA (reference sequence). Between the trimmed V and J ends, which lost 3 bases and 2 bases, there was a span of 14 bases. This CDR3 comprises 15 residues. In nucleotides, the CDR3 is TGCAGTGCTAGGGGACTGGAAGCAGGCAATCAGCCCCAGCATTTT. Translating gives CSARGLEAGNQPQHF.

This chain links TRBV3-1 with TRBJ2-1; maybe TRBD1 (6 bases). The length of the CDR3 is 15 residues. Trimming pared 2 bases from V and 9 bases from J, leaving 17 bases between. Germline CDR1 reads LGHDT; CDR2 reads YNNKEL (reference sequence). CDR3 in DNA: TGTGCCAGCAGCCAAAGGGCTAGGGGGTGGCCTGAGCAGTTCTTC. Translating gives CASSQRARGWPEQFF.

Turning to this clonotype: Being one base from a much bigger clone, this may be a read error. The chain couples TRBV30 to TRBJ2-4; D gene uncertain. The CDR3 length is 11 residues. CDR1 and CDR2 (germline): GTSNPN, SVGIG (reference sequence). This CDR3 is CAWSVQNIRYF. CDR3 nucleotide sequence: TGTGCCTGGAGTGTCCAAAACATTCGGTACTTC.

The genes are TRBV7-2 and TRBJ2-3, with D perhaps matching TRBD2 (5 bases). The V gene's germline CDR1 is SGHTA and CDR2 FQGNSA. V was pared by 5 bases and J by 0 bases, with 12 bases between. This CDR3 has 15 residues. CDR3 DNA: TGTGCCAGCAGCGCCAGCGGTTTCAGCACAGATACGCAGTATTTT. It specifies CASSASGFSTDTQYF.